The clone carrying this T cell receptor (beta chain) has just a few counts. Its target is unknown. The PCR had 60 Vbeta and 13 Jbeta primers. Sequenced by immunoSEQ multiplex PCR; TCRdb stores in-frame clones only, minus some. The repertoire consists of about 100,000 clones, with about 76% occurring once and the leading ten covering 6.5% to 9%. The sample belongs to a study of cytomegalovirus exposure and HLA in healthy donors. Study background: Earlier results showed 117 million unique TCR beta sequences derived from roughly 180 million T cells.

Study-wide points: A later analysis reportedly found fewer N-insertions in an Asian-associated ancestry cluster than the roughly 730-donor mean.

Losses at the gene ends were 6 bases for V and 2 bases for J; bases not matched to a gene: 8. The CDR3 is made up of 15 amino acids. Looked up from germline, CDR1 is LGHNT and CDR2 is FRNRAP. This chain links TRBV12-5 with TRBJ2-7, with 9 bases that match TRBD1. This TCR came from a man aged 35-49 years in good health and CMV-seropositive. Sequenced material: PBMCs. CDR3 residues: CASGLGQGPTYEQYF. The CDR3 region has the DNA TGTGCTAGTGGCCTAGGACAGGGGCCCACCTACGAGCAGTACTTC.